The 24 T cell receptor beta chains presented below share a single source sample, sequenced in a study of PD-1 blockade in classical Hodgkin lymphoma. Following autologous stem cell transplantation, relapse occurred in every patient, and exposure to brentuximab vedotin varied. Data came from immunoSEQ multiplex PCR; TCRdb stores just in-frame clones and leaves some out. The sample yields tens of thousands of clones, 90% to 95% seen once. Sequenced here: peripheral blood mononuclear cells (PBMCs), sampled at baseline. The receptors come from a human donor with classical Hodgkin lymphoma.

This clone has more than one count but fewer than ten. V is TRBV27 and J is TRBJ2-5, with D maybe TRBD1 (6 bases). V was shortened by 4 bases and J by 1 base, with 13 bases between the two germline ends. The CDR3 extends over 15 amino acids. Germline CDR1 is MNHEY and CDR2 is SMNVEV (reference sequence). In DNA, the CDR3 is TGTGCCAGCAGTTCCCAGGGGTTCCCCCAAGAGACCCAGTACTTC. This sequence encodes CASSSQGFPQETQYF.

The chain has TRBV9 and TRBJ1-5, with 7 positions matching TRBD1. CDR1 and CDR2 (germline): SGDLS, YYNGEE. Germline trimming cut 0 bases from V and 5 bases from J; bases unmatched to any gene: 2. The CDR3 is made up of 14 amino acids. The CDR3 loop is CASSVGGGDQPQHF. Here the CDR3 DNA reads TGTGCCAGCAGCGTAGGAGGGGGCGATCAGCCCCAGCATTTT. Filled out from reference TRBV9 and TRBJ1-5, the complete variable domain reads DSGVTQTPKHLITATGQRVTLRCSPRSGDLSVYWYQQSLDQGLQFLIQYYNGEERAKGNILERFSAQQFPDLHSELNLSSLELGDSALYFCASSVGGGDQPQHFGDGTRLSIL.

The genes are TRBV27 and TRBJ2-5; 8 bases are a match to TRBD1. After removal of 3 bases from V and 5 bases from J, the junction contained 2 bases not matched to a gene. Germline-derived CDR1 and CDR2 are MNHEY and SMNVEV (reference sequence). The CDR3 totals 13 residues. For the CDR3, the DNA is TGTGCCAGCAGTTTCACAGGGGGGGAGACCCAGTACTTC. It specifies CASSFTGGETQYF.

The chain uses TRBV27 and TRBJ1-1, with D perhaps matching TRBD1 (5 bases). Germline lookup yields CDR1 MNHEY and CDR2 SMNVEV (reference sequence). The CDR3 extends over 14 amino acids. V was cut by 5 bases and J by 4 bases, with 14 bases left in between. The CDR3 nucleotides are TGTGCCAGCAGTGAATCAGGGTCTGCCACTGAAGCTTTCTTT. This translates into CASSESGSATEAFF.

The chain combines TRBV9 with TRBJ1-6; D not certain. V was cut by 0 bases and J by 7 bases, with 11 bases left in between. The germline V gene encodes CDR1 SGDLS and CDR2 YYNGEE. The CDR3 has 15 residues. The DNA for the CDR3 is TGTGCCAGCAGCGTAGAGGCAGCGTCGAATTCACCCCTCCACTTT. Protein sequence: CASSVEAASNSPLHF.

The chain is built from TRBV7-6 and TRBJ2-2; possible D gene TRBD2, 6 bases. The V gene's germline CDR1 is SGHVS and CDR2 FNYEAQ. The CDR3 extends over 17 amino acids. Trimming took off 1 base at V and 6 bases at J, with 18 bases between the two ends. CDR3 sequence: CASSLGNGGPVAGELFF. DNA for the CDR3: TGTGCCAGCAGCTTAGGCAATGGAGGGCCAGTGGCCGGGGAGCTGTTTTTT. Complete variable domain (other parts from reference TRBV7-6 and TRBJ2-2): GAGVSQSPRYKVTKRGQDVALRCDPISGHVSLYWYRQALGQGPEFLTYFNYEAQQDKSGLPNDRFSAERPEGSISTLTIQRTEQRDSAMYRCASSLGNGGPVAGELFFGEGSRLTVL.

The chain couples TRBV9 to TRBJ2-6, with D hard to call. This CDR3 has 14 amino acids. Germline CDR1 reads SGDLS; CDR2 reads YYNGEE. Trimming took 5 bases from V and 4 from J, leaving 10 bases between them. The CDR3 region is CASREREGANVLTF. As DNA, the CDR3 is TGTGCCAGCAGGGAGAGAGAGGGGGCCAACGTCCTGACTTTC.

This chain joins TRBV21-1 and TRBJ2-1. TRBV21-1 has pseudogene status. The CDR3 spans 21 residues. This chain's CDR3 is CASSDVGDVGARPHTYNEQFF. The CDR3 bases are TGTGCCAGCAGCGATGTCGGGGATGTAGGGGCTAGGCCACACACCTACAATGAGCAGTTCTTC.

The V call is TRBV30, the J call TRBJ2-3, with D perhaps matching TRBD1 (6 bases). CDR1 is GTSNPN and CDR2 is SVGIG in the germline V gene (reference sequence). The CDR3 consists of 16 residues. Trimming stripped 2 bases from V and 8 bases from J, with 23 bases between. CDR3 amino acids: CAWSPTQTGLGFTQYF. The CDR3 nucleotides read TGTGCCTGGAGTCCTACCCAAACAGGGTTGGGGTTTACGCAGTATTTT.

The chain employs TRBV4-1 and TRBJ2-5, with 10 nucleotides matching TRBD2. With V trimmed by 5 bases and J by 4 bases, 7 bases remained unmatched. Germline assignment: CDR1 MGHRA and CDR2 YSYEKL. The CDR3 totals 15 residues. CDR3 protein: CASSTSSGSRETQYF. In DNA, the CDR3 is TGCGCCAGCAGCACATCTAGCGGGAGTCGAGAGACCCAGTACTTC.

This rearrangement joins TRBV2 to TRBJ1-1, with D uncertain. Germline assignment: CDR1 SNHLY and CDR2 FYNNEI. The CDR3 has 16 residues. Between the trimmed V and J ends, which lost 3 bases and 3 bases, there was a span of 17 bases. CDR3 DNA sequence: TGTGCCAGCAGTGATGTTCGGGGTTGGGAGGACACTGAAGCTTTCTTT. Amino acid sequence: CASSDVRGWEDTEAFF.

This clone showed up just once. The chain's CDR3 is CASSIITSGDSYEQYF. The CDR3 DNA reads TGTGCCAGCAGTATCATTACTAGCGGGGACTCCTACGAGCAGTACTTC. This sequence joins TRBV28 and TRBJ2-7, with 10 bases lining up with TRBD2. Unmatched junction bases numbered 7, after V lost 5 bases and J lost 0 bases. The CDR3 runs 16 residues. Germline V lookup: CDR1 MDHEN, CDR2 SYDVKM.

The rearrangement uses TRBV9 and TRBJ1-4; D may be TRBD1 (5 bases). This CDR3 has 14 residues. V was clipped by 6 bases and J by 1 base, with 10 bases between them. Germline CDR1 is SGDLS and CDR2 is YYNGEE. The CDR3 protein is CASTSGGTNEKLFF. CDR3 sequence (DNA): TGTGCCAGCACCTCGGGGGGAACTAATGAAAAACTGTTTTTT.

The genes are TRBV2 and TRBJ2-7, with D perhaps TRBD1 (6 bases). V dropped 4 bases and J dropped 0 bases, with 13 bases sitting between them. This CDR3 comprises 15 residues. Germline CDR1 is SNHLY and CDR2 is FYNNEI. In DNA form, the CDR3 reads TGTGCCAGCAGTGGGGAGAGGACAGTCTCCTACGAGCAGTACTTC. Protein sequence: CASSGERTVSYEQYF.

V usage is TRBV9 and J usage is TRBJ2-3; 9 nucleotides line up with TRBD1. The CDR3 consists of 16 residues. The junction had 4 bases not matched to a gene; V was cut back by 0 bases and J by 2 bases. From germline, CDR1 is SGDLS and CDR2 YYNGEE. As DNA, the CDR3 is TGTGCCAGCAGCGTAGGGGGACAGGGCCCCACAGATACGCAGTATTTT. Translating gives CASSVGGQGPTDTQYF.

This chain connects TRBV9 to TRBJ1-5, with TRBD1 as a possible D gene (5 bases). Germline V lookup: CDR1 SGDLS, CDR2 YYNGEE. V was cut by 0 bases and J by 8 bases, with 12 bases left in between. The CDR3 length is 14 residues. CDR3 residues: CASSVDGATEPQHF. CDR3 bases: TGTGCCAGCAGCGTAGATGGGGCCACCGAGCCCCAGCATTTT.

The chain links TRBV7-9 to TRBJ1-3; no clear D gene. Germline values: CDR1 SEHNR, CDR2 FQNEAQ (reference sequence). The CDR3 runs to 15 residues. V was pared by 4 bases and J by 0 bases, with 10 bases between. CDR3 region: CASSSWQPSGNTIYF. In DNA form, the CDR3 reads TGTGCCAGCAGCTCCTGGCAGCCCTCTGGAAACACCATATATTTT.

J is TRBJ2-5 and V is TRBV7-9; TRBD2 matches 12 bases. With 4 bases clipped from V and 3 bases from J, the junction kept 3 bases outside the gene matches. This CDR3 is built from 15 residues. Germline values: CDR1 SEHNR, CDR2 FQNEAQ (reference sequence). CDR3 region: CASSSRTSGEETQYF. Written as DNA, the CDR3 is TGTGCCAGCAGCTCGCGGACTAGCGGGGAAGAGACCCAGTACTTC.

The chain joins TRBV2 to TRBJ2-7; a weak D match, TRBD2 (6 bases). The V and J ends lost 7 bases and 4 bases respectively, with 20 bases between them. Germline V CDR1 and CDR2: SNHLY, FYNNEI. The CDR3 totals 15 residues. The CDR3 sequence: CASIPDRGGEYEQYF. The DNA of the CDR3 is TGTGCCAGCATCCCGGATAGAGGAGGGGAATACGAGCAGTACTTC.

The rearrangement uses TRBV19 and TRBJ1-2, with D hard to call. Trimming stripped 11 bases from V and 2 bases from J, with 12 bases between. The CDR3 sequence is 12 residues long. The germline CDR1 and CDR2 sequences are LNHDA and SQIVND (reference sequence). The CDR3 region has the DNA TGTGCCGACCAAGGTGAAAACTATGGCTACACCTTC. Protein product: CADQGENYGYTF.

The V gene is TRBV30, the J gene TRBJ2-3; 10 positions match TRBD2. The CDR3 runs 15 residues. CDR1 and CDR2 from the germline V gene are GTSNPN and SVGIG (reference sequence). The V gene end was trimmed by 4 bases and the J gene end by 2 bases; junction bases not matched to a gene: 6. The CDR3 loop reads CAWNPGTSVTDTQYF. The CDR3 DNA is TGTGCCTGGAACCCGGGGACTAGCGTCACAGATACGCAGTATTTT.

The chain is built from TRBV9 and TRBJ2-5; D perhaps matches TRBD1 (6 bases). Germline CDR1 reads SGDLS; CDR2 reads YYNGEE. The CDR3 totals 18 residues. Trimming removed 3 bases at V and 5 bases at J, with 26 bases between. This CDR3 is CASSGKEKGTSHSETQYF. CDR3 coding DNA: TGTGCCAGCAGCGGGAAAGAGAAAGGGACATCCCACTCCGAGACCCAGTACTTC.

The chain employs TRBV7-3 and TRBJ2-1, with 9 bases identical to TRBD2. V was pared by 5 bases and J by 6 bases, with 8 bases of the junction left unmatched. Germline assignment: CDR1 SGHTA and CDR2 FQGTGA. The CDR3 has 15 amino acids. Here the CDR3 reads CASSTRLAETNEQFF. CDR3 DNA sequence: TGTGCCAGCAGCACTCGACTAGCGGAGACCAATGAGCAGTTCTTC.

The genes are TRBV29-1 and TRBJ1-2, with D unclear. The CDR3 has 13 residues. The V end was cut by 4 bases, the J end by 1 base, with 10 bases between. The germline gives CDR1 SQVTM, CDR2 ANQGSEA. DNA of the CDR3: TGCAGCGTTGCCGAAGGGAATAACTATGGCTACACCTTC. It is translated as CSVAEGNNYGYTF.